This T cell receptor (beta chain) originates from a study of shared clonotypes between healthy human individuals. With regard to this clone: The antigen remains undetermined.

Study-wide results and caveats: Clonotypes that were shared across a few donors made up about 5.1% of naive CD4 clonotypes.

Sequenced by immunoSEQ multiplex PCR; TCRdb stores in-frame clones only, minus some. The sample has some 2,000,000 clones, approximately 95% seen once. From CD4+ cells came CD45RA+ naive and CD45RA-negative memory subsets. This CDR3 is 19 amino acids long. Germline V gene sequence: CDR1 GTSNPN, CDR2 SVGIG (reference sequence). V shed 2 bases and J 2 bases; nucleotides not matched to a gene: 13. Sequenced: naive CD4+ T cells sorted from blood. The subset denotes: CD45RA+ positively selected. The rearrangement links TRBV30 to TRBJ1-5, with 12 bases lining up with TRBD1. The receptor was derived from a man between 18 and 29 years old in good health. CDR3 protein: CAWSRPGQGALFGNQPQHF. CDR3 DNA: TGTGCCTGGAGTCGCCCGGGACAGGGGGCATTATTTGGCAATCAGCCCCAGCATTTT.